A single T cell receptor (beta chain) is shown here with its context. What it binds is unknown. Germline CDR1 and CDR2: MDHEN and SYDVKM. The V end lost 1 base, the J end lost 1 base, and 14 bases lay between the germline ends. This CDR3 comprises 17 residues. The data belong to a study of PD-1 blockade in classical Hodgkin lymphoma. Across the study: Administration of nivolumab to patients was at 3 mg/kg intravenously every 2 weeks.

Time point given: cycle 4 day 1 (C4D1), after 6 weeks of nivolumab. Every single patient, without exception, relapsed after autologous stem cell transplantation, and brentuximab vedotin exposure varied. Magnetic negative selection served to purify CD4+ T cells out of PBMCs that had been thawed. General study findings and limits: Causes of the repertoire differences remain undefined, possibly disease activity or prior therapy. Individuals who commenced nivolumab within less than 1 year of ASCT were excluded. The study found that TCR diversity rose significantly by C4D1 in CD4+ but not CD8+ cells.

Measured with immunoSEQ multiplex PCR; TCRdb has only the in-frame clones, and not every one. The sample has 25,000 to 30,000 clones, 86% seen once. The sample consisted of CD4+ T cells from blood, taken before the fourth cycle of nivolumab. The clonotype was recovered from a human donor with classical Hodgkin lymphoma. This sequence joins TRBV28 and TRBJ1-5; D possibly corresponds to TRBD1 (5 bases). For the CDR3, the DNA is TGTGCCAGCAGTTTATATGGACCAGGGAGGAGCAATCAGCCCCAGCATTTT. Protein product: CASSLYGPGRSNQPQHF.